The source of this T cell receptor (beta chain) is a study of blood T cell repertoires in COVID-19. This CDR3 has 18 amino acids. Germline V gene data show CDR1 as MDHEN and CDR2 as SYDVKM. The V gene lost 4 bases and the J gene lost 3 bases, with 24 bases spanning the gap. The assay was immunoSEQ multiplex PCR, and TCRdb's table has in-frame clones only and misses some. The table shows nearly 300,000 clones, with about 81% occurring only once. The clonotype originates from a human donor with COVID-19, enrolled during active disease. The donor label of this sample is uncertain. Material for sequencing was peripheral blood. The chain uses TRBV28 and TRBJ1-2; a weak D match, TRBD1 (5 bases). The CDR3, as DNA: TGTGCCAGCAGTTCATCCGTCATGGGGGGGACGGGATACTATGGCTACACCTTC. Its protein is CASSSSVMGGTGYYGYTF.